The clone carrying this TCR beta chain came up a few times. As yet, its antigen is unknown. The germline gives CDR1 SGDLS, CDR2 YYNGEE. V gave up 2 bases and J gave up 5 bases; unmatched junction bases: 2. This CDR3 comprises 14 residues. At the time of sampling, donors were nominally healthy, though unrecorded immune exposures were likely. The CMV serostatus of this donor went unrecorded. The data were obtained in a study of cytomegalovirus exposure and HLA in healthy donors. General study findings and limits: In a later analysis, across HLA loci, associated TCR counts were highest for DRB1, lowest for HLA-C.

The primer mix had 60 Vbeta and 13 Jbeta primers. Authors' data handling: Later reanalysis found about 78 million unique TCR beta chains, around 11 million of them shared. TCRdb's table, derived via immunoSEQ multiplex PCR, lists solely in-frame clones and lacks some. V and J calls and clone size are given by that table; D and trimming were obtained from the DNA. This sample has fewer than 150,000 clones; around 73% occur once, and the top ten carry roughly an eighth. This clonotype was sampled from a human donor in good health. V usage is TRBV9 and J usage is TRBJ1-4; 8 nucleotides align to TRBD1. What was sequenced was PBMCs. The chain's CDR3 is CASSVRTGNEKLFF. CDR3 nucleotide sequence: TGTGCCAGCAGCGTCCGGACAGGGAATGAAAAACTGTTTTTT.